One sample yielded the 11 T cell receptor beta chains listed below, sequenced in a study of shared clonotypes between healthy human individuals. Method: immunoSEQ multiplex PCR; TCRdb's copy keeps in-frame clones and lacks some. The table lists around 2,000,000 clones, about 94% of them singletons. Naive CD8 isolation took CD45RO-negative cells positively selected for CCR7 and excluded terminally differentiated effector memory CD45RA+ cells. Sequenced input: naive CD8+ T cells sorted from blood. The receptor set was obtained from a young man in good health.

The chain carries TRBV28 and TRBJ2-3; a possible D gene is TRBD1 (6 bases). The CDR3 has 14 residues. Per the germline V gene, CDR1 is MDHEN and CDR2 is SYDVKM. V was trimmed by 7 bases and J by 3 bases, leaving 14 bases between them. The CDR3 DNA reads TGTGCCAGCACCCAGGAAGGGACAACAGATACGCAGTATTTT. Encoded protein: CASTQEGTTDTQYF.

The CDR3, as DNA: TGTGCCAGCAGTTTCTCGGGTCTCGATGGCTACACCTTC. Amino acid sequence: CASSFSGLDGYTF. The chain joins TRBV28 to TRBJ1-2; D is unresolved. CDR1 and CDR2 from the germline V gene are MDHEN and SYDVKM. The V end was cut by 3 bases, the J end by 6 bases, with 11 bases between. The CDR3 is made up of 13 amino acids.

This clone was seen more than once but under ten times. The same CDR3 is also encoded by other DNA sequences in this sample. The rearrangement links TRBV7-9 to TRBJ1-2; no firm D call. CDR1 SEHNR and CDR2 FQNEAQ come from the germline V gene (reference sequence). Trimming pared 1 base from V and 0 bases from J, leaving 3 bases between. The CDR3 contains 13 residues. The CDR3 DNA is TGTGCCAGCAGCTTAGAAGCTAACTATGGCTACACCTTC. Its protein is CASSLEANYGYTF.

The chain employs TRBV7-9 and TRBJ2-1; 7 bases map to TRBD1. Germline-derived CDR1 and CDR2 are SEHNR and FQNEAQ (reference sequence). CDR3 length equals 13 residues. Trimming cost V 5 bases and J 15 bases; bases outside gene matches: 13. CDR3 bases: TGTGCCAGCAGCACCCGAGGACAGGTCGGGTCGTTCTTC. Translating gives CASSTRGQVGSFF.

In the case of this clone: The sample contains more than one DNA sequence encoding this CDR3. V is TRBV4-3 and J is TRBJ1-2, with D uncertain. The CDR3 loop spans 15 amino acids. The germline CDR1 and CDR2 sequences are LGHNA and YSLEER. V shed 1 base and J shed 8 bases, with 17 bases lying between them. In nucleotides, the CDR3 is TGCGCCAGCAGCCAAGTAGAGCGAACAGTTCACGGCTACACCTTC. This gives the protein CASSQVERTVHGYTF.

The genes are TRBV11-2 and TRBJ2-5; possible D gene TRBD2, 6 bases. V was cut by 0 bases and J by 0 bases, with 14 bases left in between. Germline V CDR1 and CDR2: SGHAT, FQNNGV. The CDR3 contains 17 residues. CDR3 nucleotides: TGTGCCAGCAGCTTAGACGGGAGACCGTCGTACCAAGAGACCCAGTACTTC. The encoded protein is CASSLDGRPSYQETQYF.

Worth noting for this clone: Other DNA variants within this sample encode the same CDR3. The chain joins TRBV5-6 to TRBJ2-2; a possible D gene is TRBD1 (6 bases). The CDR3 spans 13 residues. The V gene lost 2 bases and the J gene lost 5 bases, with 7 bases spanning the gap. Germline assignment: CDR1 SGHDT and CDR2 YYEEEE. CDR3: CASSFGTTGELFF. CDR3 DNA: TGTGCCAGCAGCTTCGGGACAACCGGGGAGCTGTTTTTT.

V and J are TRBV5-6 and TRBJ2-3; 9 positions match TRBD2. V was pared by 4 bases and J by 6 bases, with 6 bases of the junction left unmatched. This CDR3 region has 14 residues. In germline, CDR1 is SGHDT, CDR2 YYEEEE. The CDR3 DNA follows: TGTGCCAGCAGCCTTAGCGGGAGCGGGGATACGCAGTATTTT. This encodes CASSLSGSGDTQYF.

CDR3 nucleotide sequence: TGCGCCAGCATGAATAATTCACCCCTCCACTTT. This gives the protein CASMNNSPLHF. The gene calls are TRBV10-2 and TRBJ1-6; D remains ambiguous. The V gene lost 7 bases and the J gene lost 5 bases, with 3 bases spanning the gap. This CDR3 has 11 amino acids. CDR1 is WSHSY and CDR2 is SAAADI in the germline V gene.

The chain is built from TRBV29-1 and TRBJ2-1; unclear D gene. The CDR3 sequence is 11 residues long. Trimming removed 0 bases from V and 7 bases from J, with 4 bases in between. CDR1 is SQVTM, CDR2 ANQGSEA, per germline. CDR3 loop: CSVEDGNEQFF. The CDR3 DNA reads TGCAGCGTTGAAGATGGAAATGAGCAGTTCTTC.

The rearrangement uses TRBV7-9 and TRBJ2-1; no definite D call. There are 12 residues in the CDR3. With 3 bases removed from V and 8 bases from J, the gap between germline ends came to 8 bases. The germline V gene encodes CDR1 SEHNR and CDR2 FQNEAQ (reference sequence). The CDR3 is CASSLAEDEQFF. Written as DNA, the CDR3 is TGTGCCAGCAGCTTGGCTGAGGATGAGCAGTTCTTC.